The rows below give T cell receptor beta chains drawn from one sample of a study of blood T cell repertoires in COVID-19. The protocol was immunoSEQ multiplex PCR, while the TCRdb copy is restricted to in-frame clones and leaves out a portion. The sample carries about 82,000 clones, roughly 78% recorded once. Sequenced input: peripheral blood. The receptors originated from a man in his sixties with COVID-19, enrolled during active disease. The CDR3 runs from the conserved cysteine through the conserved F or W. The D gene is left open where the match is weak. Some rows have no size entry. The others give once, few or many, or a class for an expanded clone.

j_call v_call d_call clone_size cdr3_aa cdr3_nt
TRBJ2-1 TRBV27 - few CASSFHPSYNEQFF TGTGCCAGCAGTTTCCATCCCTCCTACAATGAGCAGTTCTTC
TRBJ1-4 TRBV7-2 - - CASSLARGGNEKLFF TGTGCCAGCAGCTTAGCGAGGGGAGGTAATGAAAAACTGTTTTTT
TRBJ2-4 TRBV19 - few CANLRGENIQYF TGTGCCAATCTCAGGGGGGAAAACATTCAGTACTTC
TRBJ1-2 TRBV7-9 - - CASSRVTDYGYTF TGTGCCAGCAGCCGGGTGACTGACTATGGCTACACCTTC
TRBJ2-2 TRBV5-8 TRBD1 - CASRLQGSTGELFF TGTGCCAGCAGACTACAGGGGAGCACCGGGGAGCTGTTTTTT
TRBJ2-6 TRBV9 TRBD2 - CASSARESGGVSGANVLTF TGTGCCAGCAGCGCGAGAGAGAGCGGGGGCGTCTCCGGGGCCAACGTCCTGACTTTC
TRBJ2-4 TRBV6-2/TRBV6-3 TRBD1 once CASSTTGQGNIQYF TGTGCCAGCAGCACGACGGGACAGGGAAACATTCAGTACTTC
TRBJ1-5 TRBV30 TRBD1 few CAWGKGQARGNQPQHF TGTGCCTGGGGTAAGGGACAGGCGAGGGGCAATCAGCCCCAGCATTTT
TRBJ1-2 TRBV5-1 - - CASTPSGGGYGYTF TGCGCCAGCACCCCCTCGGGAGGAGGCTATGGCTACACCTTC
TRBJ2-5 TRBV4-1 TRBD2 - CASSPPSGGAQETQYF TGCGCCAGCAGCCCACCCAGCGGGGGGGCCCAAGAGACCCAGTACTTC
TRBJ1-3 TRBV18 - - CASSPPSGSGNTIYF TGTGCCAGCTCACCACCGTCTGGTAGTGGAAACACCATATATTTT
TRBJ2-2 TRBV7-2 TRBD1 - CASIEGATGELFF TGTGCCAGCATAGAGGGGGCCACCGGGGAGCTGTTTTTT
TRBJ2-5 TRBV5-6 - - CASSLDVGRETQYF TGTGCCAGCAGCTTGGATGTGGGCCGGGAGACCCAGTACTTC
TRBJ2-2 TRBV7-9 - - CASSPSWGDTGELFF TGTGCCAGCAGCCCCAGCTGGGGAGACACCGGGGAGCTGTTTTTT
TRBJ1-2 TRBV7-2 TRBD1 - CASSPQRAGGDGYTF TGTGCCAGCAGCCCACAGCGGGCAGGGGGCGATGGCTACACCTTC
TRBJ1-1 TRBV5-1 - - CASSVRTDGAEAFF TGCGCCAGCAGCGTCCGTACGGACGGGGCTGAAGCTTTCTTT
TRBJ2-7 TRBV3-1/TRBV3-2 TRBD1 - CASSQRTGAYEQYF TGTGCCAGCAGCCAACGGACAGGGGCTTACGAGCAGTACTTC
TRBJ2-7 TRBV5-4 - - CASSTRAVGDYEQYF TGTGCCAGCAGCACCCGGGCCGTAGGGGACTACGAGCAGTACTTC
TRBJ2-7 TRBV6-5 TRBD2 - CASTGLDYEQYF TGTGCCAGCACGGGACTAGACTACGAGCAGTACTTC
TRBJ1-3 TRBV10-3 TRBD1 - CAISVDRNTIYF TGTGCCATCAGCGTGGACAGGAACACCATATATTTT
TRBJ1-4 TRBV29-1 TRBD1 - CSAKTGSGEKLFF TGCAGCGCTAAGACAGGGTCAGGGGAAAAACTGTTTTTT
TRBJ1-4 TRBV3-1/TRBV3-2 - - CASKLAGSNEKLFF TGTGCCAGCAAACTAGCGGGGAGTAATGAAAAACTGTTTTTT
TRBJ2-5 TRBV4-1 TRBD1 - CASSLYGTGKETQYF TGCGCCAGCAGCTTATATGGGACAGGTAAAGAGACCCAGTACTTC
TRBJ2-4 TRBV3-1/TRBV3-2 - - CASSQVTGAKNIQYF TGTGCCAGCAGCCAGGTCACAGGGGCCAAAAACATTCAGTACTTC
TRBJ1-1 TRBV21-1 - - CASSKATLTGGEAFF TGTGCCAGCAGCAAAGCGACCCTCACTGGGGGGGAAGCTTTCTTT
TRBJ2-1 TRBV4-2 TRBD2 - CASSQDAGLAGMNEQFF TGTGCCAGCAGCCAGGACGCGGGACTAGCGGGGATGAATGAGCAGTTCTTC
TRBJ2-2 TRBV5-4 TRBD1 - CASSPGTGAALVQAGELFF TGTGCCAGCAGTCCAGGGACAGGGGCCGCGTTGGTCCAGGCCGGGGAGCTGTTTTTT
TRBJ2-1 TRBV11-2 TRBD2 - CASSLASSGRGQFF TGTGCCAGCAGCTTAGCTTCTAGCGGAAGGGGGCAGTTCTTC
TRBJ2-1 TRBV3-1/TRBV3-2 - - CASSQGLSSYNEQFF TGTGCCAGCAGCCAAGGACTAAGCTCCTACAATGAGCAGTTCTTC
TRBJ1-3 TRBV9 - - CASSVAVREMTGNTIYF TGTGCCAGCAGCGTAGCAGTCCGGGAAATGACTGGAAACACCATATATTTT
TRBJ2-1 TRBV10-3 - - CAISSGPPLGEQFF TGTGCCATCAGTTCGGGTCCTCCTTTAGGTGAGCAGTTCTTC
TRBJ1-2 TRBV9 - - CASSVALRDGYTF TGTGCCAGCAGCGTAGCCTTGAGAGATGGCTACACCTTC
TRBJ1-2 TRBV7-2 - once CASSSAANYGYTF TGTGCCAGCAGCTCCGCGGCTAACTATGGCTACACCTTC
TRBJ1-3 TRBV18 - few CASSPLQGSPSGNTIYF TGTGCCAGCTCACCACTCCAGGGGAGCCCCTCTGGAAACACCATATATTTT
TRBJ2-5 TRBV25-1 TRBD2 - CASSGRTSGGAETETQYF TGTGCCAGCAGTGGCCGGACTAGCGGGGGGGCCGAGACAGAGACCCAGTACTTC
TRBJ2-5 TRBV5-1 TRBD1 - CASSLGQGQETQYF TGCGCCAGCAGCCTAGGACAGGGCCAAGAGACCCAGTACTTC
TRBJ2-4 TRBV25-1 - - CASSEFGTGSKNIQYF TGTGCCAGCAGTGAATTCGGAACAGGGTCCAAAAACATTCAGTACTTC
TRBJ2-1 TRBV5-1 - few CASSLAIWGGYEQFF TGCGCCAGCAGCTTGGCCATATGGGGGGGCTATGAGCAGTTCTTC
TRBJ2-1 TRBV14 TRBD2 - CASSSGTSSYNEQFF TGTGCCAGCAGCAGTGGGACTAGCTCCTACAATGAGCAGTTCTTC
TRBJ1-2 TRBV2 - - CASVPRTNYGYTF TGTGCCAGCGTCCCCAGGACTAACTATGGCTACACCTTC
TRBJ2-3 TRBV5-6 - - CASRNPRGSGLRTDTQYF TGTGCCAGCAGGAACCCGCGGGGTTCGGGTTTGCGAACAGATACGCAGTATTTT
TRBJ1-3 TRBV5-3 - - CARSHVLGVSGNTIYF TGTGCCAGAAGCCATGTTCTAGGGGTCTCTGGAAACACCATATATTTT
TRBJ1-2 TRBV3-1/TRBV3-2 - once CASSQFQNYGYTF TGTGCCAGCAGCCAGTTCCAGAACTATGGCTACACCTTC
TRBJ2-3 TRBV5-1 TRBD1 - CASSRGQGDVDTQYF TGCGCCAGCAGCAGGGGACAGGGGGATGTTGATACGCAGTATTTT
TRBJ2-1 TRBV27 - - CASSLERKNEQFF TGTGCCAGCAGTTTGGAGCGGAAGAATGAGCAGTTCTTC
TRBJ2-5 TRBV6-5 - many CASSYFHGQETQYF TGTGCCAGCAGTTACTTCCACGGCCAAGAGACCCAGTACTTC
TRBJ1-1 TRBV2 - many CASSEGRALNTEAFF TGTGCCAGCAGTGAAGGGAGGGCTCTGAACACTGAAGCTTTCTTT
TRBJ2-3 TRBV7-3 - - CASSLGGTDTQYF TGTGCCAGCAGCTTGGGAGGCACAGATACGCAGTATTTT
TRBJ2-3 TRBV19 TRBD2 - CASSIGNSGDTQYF TGTGCCAGTAGTATAGGTAATAGCGGGGATACGCAGTATTTT